The present T cell receptor (beta chain) was sequenced within a study of shared clonotypes between healthy human individuals. This clone has just one count. The antigen remains unidentified. The assay was immunoSEQ multiplex PCR, and TCRdb's table has in-frame clones only and misses some. The table lists about 2.3 million clones, 80% to 95% of them singletons. The CDR3 runs to 13 residues. The germline V gene encodes CDR1 SEHNR and CDR2 FQNEAQ (reference sequence). V gave up 5 bases and J gave up 6 bases; unmatched junction bases: 4. Study results and limitations: Naive subsets generally had larger estimated richness than memory subsets.

This sequence originates from a man between 18 and 29 years old in good health. Some clones in this sample may be carry-over from other donors' samples. V usage is TRBV7-9 and J usage is TRBJ1-3, with 7 positions matching TRBD1. The sequenced sample was naive CD4+ T cells from PBMCs. As to subset: CD45RA+ positively selected. The CDR3 nucleotides are TGTGCCAGCAGCCTGGACAGGACAAACACCATATATTTT. Protein sequence: CASSLDRTNTIYF.